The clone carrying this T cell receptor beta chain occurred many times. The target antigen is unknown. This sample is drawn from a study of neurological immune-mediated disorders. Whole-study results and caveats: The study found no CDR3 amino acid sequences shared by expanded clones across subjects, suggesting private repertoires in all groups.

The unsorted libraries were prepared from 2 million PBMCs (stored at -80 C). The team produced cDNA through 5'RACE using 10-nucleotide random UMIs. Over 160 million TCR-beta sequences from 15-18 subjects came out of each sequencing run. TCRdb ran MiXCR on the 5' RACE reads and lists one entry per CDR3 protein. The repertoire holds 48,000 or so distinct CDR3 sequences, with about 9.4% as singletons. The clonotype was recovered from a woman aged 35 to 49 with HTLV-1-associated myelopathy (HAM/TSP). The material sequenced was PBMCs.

The CDR3: CSVVGSGETQYF. DNA for the CDR3: TGCAGCGTTGTTGGGTCGGGAGAGACCCAGTACTTC. This chain connects TRBV29-1 to TRBJ2-5; D is ambiguous. With 4 bases removed from V and 4 bases from J, the gap between germline ends came to 10 bases. Germline lookup yields CDR1 SQVTM and CDR2 ANQGSEA. The CDR3 totals 12 residues.